Shown below are 27 T cell receptor beta chains from a single sample sequenced in a study of monozygotic twins with inflammatory bowel disease. TCRdb re-called the 5' RACE reads and shows each CDR3 protein once, DNA omitted. Recorded for this sample: approximately 150,000 distinct CDR3 sequences. Sequencing was carried out using blood. The receptors derive from a human donor with ulcerative colitis or Crohn's disease, or a healthy co-twin of an affected twin (not recorded which).

This chain joins TRBV12-3 or TRBV12-4 and TRBJ1-5. This CDR3 contains 14 residues. The CDR3 loop reads CASRDFAGDQPQHF.

The chain combines TRBV12-5 with TRBJ2-5; the D call from TCRdb, TRBD1, cannot be confirmed without DNA. The CDR3 is made up of 19 amino acids. From germline, CDR1 is LGHNT and CDR2 FRNRAP. The CDR3 region is CASGQIRDGEFPVQETQYF.

The genes are TRBV18 and TRBJ1-1. This CDR3 is 14 amino acids long. Per germline, CDR1 KGHSH and CDR2 LQKENI. This CDR3 is CASSPGIVDTEAFF. The full variable domain, completed using reference TRBV18 and TRBJ1-1, is NAGVMQNPRHLVRRRGQEARLRCSPMKGHSHVYWYRQLPEEGLKFMVYLQKENIIDESGMPKERFSAEFPKEGPSILRIQQVVRGDSAAYFCASSPGIVDTEAFFGQGTRLTVV.

CDR3 protein: CASSPVRGDYSPLHF. The rearrangement uses TRBV5-1 and TRBJ1-6; the D gene TCRdb calls, TRBD1, cannot be checked with no DNA. The CDR3 contains 15 residues. The germline gives CDR1 SGHRS, CDR2 YFSETQ.

The chain recombines TRBV25-1 with TRBJ2-5; lacking DNA, the TRBD1 call made by TCRdb goes unchecked. The CDR3 has 16 residues. Germline-derived CDR1 and CDR2 are MGHDK and SYGVNS. CDR3 region: CASSEAGRGFQETQYF.

The chain uses TRBV5-6 and TRBJ2-2; TCRdb picks TRBD2, but there is no DNA to check that call. Germline assignment: CDR1 SGHDT and CDR2 YYEEEE. There are 17 residues in the CDR3. The CDR3 spells CASSLEGTSGNTGELFF.

V is TRBV5-6 and J is TRBJ2-7; TCRdb's assignment of TRBD1 cannot be checked, as there is no DNA. The CDR3 contains 13 residues. The germline V gene encodes CDR1 SGHDT and CDR2 YYEEEE. CDR3 residues: CASSLDSGGGQYF.

The chain uses TRBV4-1 and TRBJ1-4. The CDR3 sequence is 15 residues long. CDR1 and CDR2 from the germline V gene are MGHRA and YSYEKL. The CDR3 sequence is CASSQPGSTNEKLFF.

CDR3 sequence reads: CASSLGAGDRGTQPQHF. This chain joins TRBV5-6 and TRBJ1-5; no DNA is available, so the TRBD1 call from TCRdb remains unchecked. Germline V gives CDR1 SGHDT, CDR2 YYEEEE. This CDR3 contains 17 residues.

CDR3: CATSRDGAETNYGYTF. The chain recombines TRBV15 with TRBJ1-2; TCRdb's D call, TRBD1, is unchecked because there is no DNA. The CDR3 is 16 residues long. Germline assignment: CDR1 LNHNV and CDR2 YYDKDF (reference sequence).

The chain recombines TRBV25-1 with TRBJ2-5; without DNA, the TCRdb call of TRBD1 cannot be checked. From germline, CDR1 is MGHDK and CDR2 SYGVNS. This CDR3 spans 14 amino acids. CDR3: CASSESYRAETQYF. Full variable domain (missing parts from reference TRBV25-1 and TRBJ2-5): EADIYQTPRYLVIGTGKKITLECSQTMGHDKMYWYQQDPGMELHLIHYSYGVNSTEKGDLSSESTVSRIRTEHFPLTLESARPSHTSQYLCASSESYRAETQYFGPGTRLLVL.

CDR3 sequence: CIARDDRDSLETQYF. This chain joins TRBV20-1 and TRBJ2-5; the TCRdb call, TRBD1, lacks DNA for checking. CDR1 is DFQATT, CDR2 SNEGSKA, per germline (reference sequence). This CDR3 is built from 15 residues.

The CDR3: CASSLANSGNTIYF. V is TRBV11-2 and J is TRBJ1-3. This CDR3 is 14 amino acids long. CDR1 SGHAT and CDR2 FQNNGV come from the germline V gene.

V and J are TRBV20-1 and TRBJ2-7; without DNA, the TCRdb call of TRBD1 cannot be checked. The germline gives CDR1 DFQATT, CDR2 SNEGSKA (reference sequence). The CDR3 covers 13 residues. CDR3 residues: CSAPWTGSYEQYF.

The CDR3 protein is CASSKGTTYEQYF. V usage is TRBV5-1 and J usage is TRBJ2-7. The CDR3 is 13 residues long. The germline V gene encodes CDR1 SGHRS and CDR2 YFSETQ.

This chain connects TRBV2 to TRBJ2-7; the D call of TRBD2 rests on TCRdb alone, since no DNA is present to check it. CDR3 length: 14 amino acids. Per the germline V gene, CDR1 is SNHLY and CDR2 is FYNNEI. Here the CDR3 reads CASSTGTNRYEQYF.

The chain is built from TRBV20-1 and TRBJ1-6; the TRBD1 assignment by TCRdb is unverifiable without DNA. Germline V gene sequence: CDR1 DFQATT, CDR2 SNEGSKA (reference sequence). The CDR3 extends over 17 amino acids. The CDR3 loop reads CSARDRGRSSYNSPLHF.

The V and J genes are TRBV28 and TRBJ1-6; the TCRdb D gene call, TRBD1, has no DNA to confirm it. This CDR3 is built from 16 residues. CDR1 and CDR2 (germline): MDHEN, SYDVKM. The CDR3 loop is CASTSPGVSYNSPLHF.

The rearrangement uses TRBV5-6 and TRBJ2-5; the TCRdb call, TRBD1, lacks DNA for checking. CDR3 size: 14 residues. Looked up from germline, CDR1 is SGHDT and CDR2 is YYEEEE. The CDR3 protein is CASSRTRGEETQYF.

This sequence joins TRBV7-2 and TRBJ1-4; TCRdb names TRBD1, which stays unverified in the absence of DNA. CDR3 length equals 16 residues. The V gene's germline CDR1 is SGHTA and CDR2 FQGNSA. The CDR3 reads CASSSQGTGTNEKPFF.

CDR3 sequence: CASSPAYEQYF. This chain connects TRBV7-2 to TRBJ2-7. The CDR3 has 11 residues. Germline V gene data show CDR1 as SGHTA and CDR2 as FQGNSA.

This sequence joins TRBV3-1 and TRBJ2-1; the TRBD2 assignment by TCRdb is unverifiable without DNA. This CDR3 is 18 amino acids long. Germline values: CDR1 LGHDT, CDR2 YNNKEL (reference sequence). The CDR3 loop is CASSQGVLGIAGNNEQFF.

The chain carries TRBV12-3 or TRBV12-4 and TRBJ1-2; TCRdb returns TRBD1, unconfirmable since there is no DNA. This CDR3 has 14 residues. CDR3 loop: CASSSRGTAYGYTF.

The V and J genes are TRBV7-6 and TRBJ2-7; TCRdb names TRBD1, which stays unverified in the absence of DNA. CDR1 and CDR2 from the germline V gene are SGHVS and FNYEAQ. The CDR3 is 14 amino acids. CDR3: CASSLADRSYEQYF. Full variable domain (missing parts from reference TRBV7-6 and TRBJ2-7): GAGVSQSPRYKVTKRGQDVALRCDPISGHVSLYWYRQALGQGPEFLTYFNYEAQQDKSGLPNDRFSAERPEGSISTLTIQRTEQRDSAMYRCASSLADRSYEQYFGPGTRLTVT.

The chain combines TRBV7-2 with TRBJ1-1. The CDR3 is made up of 15 amino acids. CDR1 and CDR2 (germline): SGHTA, FQGNSA. This chain's CDR3 is CASSLPGQMNTEAFF.

V is TRBV7-9 and J is TRBJ2-5; TCRdb's assignment of TRBD2 cannot be checked, as there is no DNA. CDR3 length: 12 residues. CDR1 is SEHNR and CDR2 is FQNEAQ in the germline V gene (reference sequence). CDR3 sequence reads: CASSPRSETQYF.

This chain links TRBV4-3 with TRBJ2-2; TCRdb's assignment of TRBD2 cannot be checked, as there is no DNA. Germline V gene sequence: CDR1 LGHNA, CDR2 YSLEER. This CDR3 comprises 18 residues. The CDR3 loop is CASSQALAGTANTGELFF.